This T cell receptor beta chain derives from a study of T cell responses to AZD1222 COVID-19 vaccine. Study results and limitations: Elevations in Spike-specific TCR breadth and depth followed administration of two AZD1222 doses.

As concerns this clone: What it binds is not known.

The germline CDR1 and CDR2 sequences are SGHTS and YDEGEE. This CDR3 region has 16 residues. The V and J ends lost 0 bases and 2 bases, in that order; junction bases with no gene match: 3. Clones were read by immunoSEQ multiplex PCR, and TCRdb kept only the in-frame ones, dropping some. Of over 150,000 clones in the sample, 88% were seen once. The receptor was derived from an adult in good health. Sequencing was performed on peripheral blood, taken on day 0 of AZD1222 vaccination. V usage is TRBV5-8 and J usage is TRBJ2-1; 9 bases fit TRBD1. The CDR3, as DNA: TGTGCCAGCAGCTTGGAACAGGGGGCTGCCTACAATGAGCAGTTCTTC. It yields the protein CASSLEQGAAYNEQFF.